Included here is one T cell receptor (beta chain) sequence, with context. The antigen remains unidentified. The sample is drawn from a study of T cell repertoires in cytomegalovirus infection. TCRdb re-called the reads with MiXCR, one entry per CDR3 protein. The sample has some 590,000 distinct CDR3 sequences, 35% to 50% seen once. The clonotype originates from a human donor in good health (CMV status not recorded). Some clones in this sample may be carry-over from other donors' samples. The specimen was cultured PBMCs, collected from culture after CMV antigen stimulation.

The CDR3 region is CASSSTGAFSYNEQFF. In DNA, the CDR3 is TGTGCCAGCAGTTCTACAGGGGCCTTCTCCTACAATGAGCAGTTCTTC. V is TRBV28 and J is TRBJ2-1; 7 bases are a match to TRBD1. The CDR3 length is 16 residues. CDR1 is MDHEN, CDR2 SYDVKM, per germline. V gave up 4 bases and J gave up 0 bases; unmatched junction bases: 6. The full variable domain, its missing parts supplied by reference TRBV28 and TRBJ2-1, is DVKVTQSSRYLVKRTGEKVFLECVQDMDHENMFWYRQDPGLGLRLIYFSYDVKMKEKGDIPEGYSVSREKKERFSLILESASTNQTSMYLCASSSTGAFSYNEQFFGPGTRLTVL.